One and the same sample provided the 22 T cell receptor beta chains below, sequenced in a study of T cells in Graves' hyperthyroidism and ophthalmopathy. The investigators amplified TCR beta CDR3 regions from RNA transcripts. The study used the HTBI primer set for a first-round RT-PCR of the TCR CDR3. MiXCR, run by TCRdb on the multiplex PCR reads, gives a single entry per CDR3 protein. The sample has hundreds of thousands of distinct CDR3 sequences, around 16% seen once. The sample taken for sequencing was blood. The receptors here all came from a woman aged 25 to 45 with Graves' hyperthyroidism.

This clonotype was counted many times. The CDR3 DNA reads TGTGCCTGGGGGGCGGGGGCTGGTGGCTACACCTTC. Translated, it gives CAWGAGAGGYTF. The chain is built from TRBV30 and TRBJ1-2; D is possibly TRBD1 (6 bases). V lost 5 bases and J 7 bases, leaving 14 bases between the germline ends. The CDR3 contains 12 residues. CDR1 is GTSNPN and CDR2 is SVGIG in the germline V gene (reference sequence).

The chain recombines TRBV9 with TRBJ1-4; D might be TRBD1 (5 bases). Trimming shortened V by 3 bases and J by 12 bases, and 12 bases separated the two germline ends. There are 12 residues in the CDR3. The germline CDR1 and CDR2 sequences are SGDLS and YYNGEE. For the CDR3, the DNA is TGTGCCAGCAGCGCCGGGGGGGAGGAACTGTTTTTT. Protein: CASSAGGEELFF.

This clonotype was seen many times. This chain connects TRBV28 to TRBJ1-5; D is unclear. This CDR3 has 12 residues. Trimming pared 3 bases from V and 5 bases from J, leaving 5 bases between. The germline CDR1 and CDR2 sequences are MDHEN and SYDVKM. CDR3 nucleotide sequence: TGTGCCAGCAGTTTTGGCCATCAGCCCCAGCATTTT. Translated, it gives CASSFGHQPQHF.

This clonotype was counted ten times or more. This chain connects TRBV12-3 or TRBV12-4 to TRBJ2-1; 11 nucleotides align to TRBD2. V lost 0 bases, J lost 7 bases, and 5 bases stayed unmatched. This CDR3 is built from 16 residues. CDR3 sequence reads: CASSLARASGRNEQFF. CDR3 sequence (DNA): TGTGCCAGCAGTTTAGCGCGGGCTAGCGGGAGGAATGAGCAGTTCTTC.

This clonotype occurred many times. Written as DNA, the CDR3 is TGTGCCAGCAGTTTACAACCGGGACAGGGCTACAATGAGCAGTTCTTC. Translated, it gives CASSLQPGQGYNEQFF. The gene calls are TRBV28 and TRBJ2-1; 9 bases line up with TRBD1. CDR1 MDHEN and CDR2 SYDVKM come from the germline V gene. The CDR3 consists of 16 residues. V was clipped by 2 bases and J by 3 bases; unmatched bases: 5.

In its sample, this clonotype was seen many times. This sequence joins TRBV5-4 and TRBJ2-7; TRBD2 agrees at 8 bases. This CDR3 region has 13 residues. CDR1 is SGHNT, CDR2 YYREEE, per germline (reference sequence). The junction had 5 bases not matched to a gene; V was cut back by 4 bases and J by 5 bases. Here the CDR3 reads CASSPTSADEQYF. The CDR3 nucleotides read TGTGCCAGCAGCCCGACTAGCGCGGACGAGCAGTACTTC.

This clonotype was recorded many times. The V call is TRBV9, the J call TRBJ1-4; TRBD1 matches 7 bases. The germline V gene encodes CDR1 SGDLS and CDR2 YYNGEE. The CDR3 has 15 amino acids. V dropped 4 bases and J dropped 6; count of bases not matched to a gene: 9. CDR3 protein: CASSPATGPDEKLFF. CDR3 DNA sequence: TGTGCCAGCAGCCCAGCGACAGGGCCGGATGAAAAACTGTTTTTT.

This clonotype appeared many times. This chain links TRBV6-1 with TRBJ2-7; 8 positions agree with TRBD1. This CDR3 is built from 18 residues. The V segment lost 6 bases and the J segment 1 base; nucleotides outside the gene matches: 17. Germline V CDR1 and CDR2: MNHNS, SASEGT. CDR3 coding DNA: TGTGCCAGCAGCCCCCGCCGGTATATGACAGGGGAGTCCTACGAGCAGTACTTC. It codes for CASSPRRYMTGESYEQYF.

This clonotype has just a few counts. This sequence joins TRBV29-1 and TRBJ2-2; no clear D gene. The CDR3 loop spans 12 amino acids. V was trimmed by 1 base and J by 6 bases, leaving 6 bases between them. The V gene's germline CDR1 is SQVTM and CDR2 ANQGSEA. The CDR3 spells CSVEGPAGELFF. The DNA of the CDR3 is TGCAGCGTTGAAGGGCCCGCCGGGGAGCTGTTTTTT.

This clonotype was counted many times. The chain employs TRBV12-3 or TRBV12-4 and TRBJ1-3; no reliable D call. This CDR3 is built from 14 residues. V lost 3 bases and J lost 1, with 7 bases in between. In nucleotides, the CDR3 is TGTGCCAGCAGTTTCGCCGTATCTGGAAACACCATATATTTT. Protein product: CASSFAVSGNTIYF.

The V gene is TRBV5-1, the J gene TRBJ1-5; D is possibly TRBD1 (5 bases). Germline CDR1 SGHRS, CDR2 YFSETQ. The CDR3 length is 15 residues. V was clipped by 4 bases and J by 2 bases, with 13 bases between them. The CDR3 DNA reads TGCGCCAGCAGCCCGGATGGACAAGGCAATCAGCCCCAGCATTTT. Translating gives CASSPDGQGNQPQHF.

This clonotype was seen repeatedly, ten times or more. V gene TRBV12-3 or TRBV12-4 combines with J gene TRBJ1-1; no firm D call. V was trimmed by 5 bases and J by 0 bases, leaving 4 bases between them. The CDR3 totals 12 residues. This chain's CDR3 is CASSRVNTEAFF. CDR3 in DNA: TGTGCCAGCAGTAGAGTGAACACTGAAGCTTTCTTT.

This clonotype was recorded at least ten times. This chain connects TRBV3-1 to TRBJ1-6; no clear D. This CDR3 is built from 12 residues. Germline CDR1 LGHDT, CDR2 YNNKEL (reference sequence). Trimming removed 2 bases from V and 10 bases from J, with 6 bases in between. The CDR3 sequence is CASSQSRSPLHF. The DNA of the CDR3 is TGTGCCAGCAGCCAATCGCGGTCACCCCTCCACTTT.

The chain recombines TRBV5-4 with TRBJ2-1, with 12 positions matching TRBD2. This CDR3 is 16 amino acids long. The trim removed 6 bases at V and 8 bases at J, leaving 12 bases unmatched. Germline values: CDR1 SGHNT, CDR2 YYREEE (reference sequence). The chain's CDR3 is CASNIKGLAGIDEQFF. The CDR3 region has the DNA TGTGCCAGCAATATAAAGGGACTAGCGGGTATCGATGAGCAGTTCTTC.

Turning to this clonotype: A clone one base away is much larger, so this may be a read error. V usage is TRBV6-2 or TRBV6-3 and J usage is TRBJ1-5, with D hard to call. The CDR3 runs 12 residues. The germline V and J ends were trimmed by 6 bases and 3 bases, with 6 bases remaining between them. Germline values: CDR1 MNHEY, CDR2 SVGEGT. CDR3 region: CASRPFNQPQHF. In nucleotides, the CDR3 is TGTGCCAGCAGACCGTTCAATCAGCCCCAGCATTTT.

This clonotype occurred a few times. The chain has TRBV6-1 and TRBJ2-2; TRBD1 is a possible D gene (5 bases). Between the trimmed V and J ends, which lost 4 bases and 4 bases, there was a span of 13 bases. The CDR3 is 15 amino acids. Germline V gene data show CDR1 as MNHNS and CDR2 as SASEGT. The CDR3 DNA sequence: TGTGCCAGCAGTGGAAGCAGGGCTGGCACCGGGGAGCTGTTTTTT. Its translation: CASSGSRAGTGELFF.

A word on this clonotype: This may arise from a read error, as a much more abundant clone is one base away. This chain connects TRBV5-1 to TRBJ2-3, with D maybe TRBD2 (6 bases). V was shortened by 5 bases and J by 1 base, with 14 bases between the two germline ends. This CDR3 spans 15 amino acids. Germline-derived CDR1 and CDR2 are SGHRS and YFSETQ. Here the CDR3 DNA reads TGCGCCAGCAGTCCCGTGCGGGGAGGCACAGATACGCAGTATTTT. This codes for CASSPVRGGTDTQYF.

This clonotype was recorded many times. J is TRBJ2-1 and V is TRBV7-9, with D possibly being TRBD2 (5 bases). CDR1 and CDR2 from the germline V gene are SEHNR and FQNEAQ (reference sequence). V was shortened by 4 bases and J by 6 bases, with 22 bases between the two germline ends. The CDR3 length is 17 residues. The CDR3 nucleotides read TGTGCCAGCAGCTACCCTAGCTGGGGAGCCCCTCGCAATGAGCAGTTCTTC. Residues: CASSYPSWGAPRNEQFF.

This clonotype occurred a few times. The chain carries TRBV29-1 and TRBJ2-3; tentatively, D is TRBD2 (5 bases). The V and J ends lost 7 bases and 1 base respectively, with 12 bases between them. The V gene's germline CDR1 is SQVTM and CDR2 ANQGSEA. This CDR3 contains 13 residues. CDR3 nucleotide sequence: TGCAGCGGAGAGGGTCGGGGCACAGATACGCAGTATTTT. Translating gives CSGEGRGTDTQYF.

This clonotype was counted between two and nine times. A much bigger clone sits one base away, suggesting this may be a read error. The rearrangement joins TRBV28 to TRBJ2-5; TRBD2 matches 9 bases. The V gene end was trimmed by 4 bases and the J gene end by 0 bases; junction bases not matched to a gene: 9. The CDR3 sequence is 17 residues long. Germline loops: CDR1 MDHEN, CDR2 SYDVKM. The CDR3 region is CASSWGTSRKNQETQYF. For the CDR3, the DNA is TGTGCCAGCAGTTGGGGGACTAGCAGGAAAAACCAAGAGACCCAGTACTTC.

Comments on this clonotype: A much larger clone lies a single base off, so this may be a read error. The V call is TRBV3-1, the J call TRBJ2-7; D uncertain. The CDR3 spans 14 residues. From germline, CDR1 is LGHDT and CDR2 YNNKEL (reference sequence). Written as DNA, the CDR3 is TGTGCCTGCAGCCAATGGGTCAAGAACTACGAGCAGTACTTC. Protein sequence: CACSQWVKNYEQYF.

This clonotype has ten or more counts. The chain has TRBV29-1 and TRBJ2-1; 11 bases line up with TRBD2. The CDR3 totals 15 residues. Per germline, CDR1 SQVTM and CDR2 ANQGSEA. V was clipped by 2 bases and J by 3 bases; unmatched bases: 3. CDR3 in amino acids: CSVELAGGFYNEQFF. CDR3 coding DNA: TGCAGCGTTGAATTAGCGGGAGGGTTCTACAATGAGCAGTTCTTC.